This T cell receptor (beta chain) was sequenced in a study of T-cell reconstitution after alpha-beta-depleted transplantation in children (TCRdb year 2016). Regarding the complete study: Using TCR repertoire profiling, the study followed T-cell immune reconstitution in a quantitative way in children after TCRalphabeta/CD19-depleted allogeneic hematopoietic cell transplantation. The investigation overall reported the following: Apparently early alphabetaT-cell count recovery about two months after transplant reportedly relied on only several hundred rapidly expanded clones derived from non-depleted graft cells. In some patients, the high TCRbeta diversity seen at day 60 was put down to recipient T cells and intrathymic progenitors that had survived conditioning. Over subsequent months, a decline in hyperexpanded clone frequencies was noted, and after one year, T-cell counts and TCRbeta diversity were mostly ascribed to newly produced T cells.

The intended sense of this specimen's treatment or condition label: allogeneic hematopoietic cell transplantation with graft depleted of TCRalphabeta T cells and CD19 B cells. TCRalphabeta/CD19-depleted allogeneic hematopoietic cell grafts were given to the transplant recipients, all of whom were children. The CDR3, from cysteine to phenylalanine, totals 13 residues. The read is trimmed to its CDR3 DNA, 39 bases read in frame from base 1. The germline V gene encodes CDR1 SGHRS and CDR2 YFSETQ. Trimming at the junction amounts to 0 bases on V and 8 bases on J, and the germline ends lie 11 bases apart. Library construction relied on PCR. Sequenced using an Illumina HiSeq 2500. TCR libraries were prepared with molecular barcoding, using unique molecular identifiers to normalize TCRbeta repertoire quantification. TCRdb reanalyzed the raw reads on its own, using fastp at Q25 for trimming and MiXCR for clone calling, and kept in-frame beta chains. A single entry per CDR3 protein holds the most common genes and DNA from its merged rows. This sample is represented by around 200,000 distinct CDR3 sequences; about a sixth of them were singletons. Of the sample, just under 45% is held by the ten largest clones.

This clonotype has more than one count but fewer than ten. This clone's antigen is unknown. Base qualities are not recorded, but no much larger clone differs from it by a single base. The source material was PBMCs, mostly from graft donor cells, sampled 360 days after TCRalphabeta/CD19-depleted stem cell transplant. The chain links TRBV5-1 with TRBJ1-2; no D segment can be confidently identified. This TCR came from a male patient between 2 and 15 years old who had a stem cell transplant for acute lymphoblastic leukemia, so the T cells may come from the graft donor. CDR3 reads: CASSLGLIRGYTF. The nucleotide sequence reads as follows: TGCGCCAGCAGCTTGGGGCTGATCCGGGGCTACACCTTC.